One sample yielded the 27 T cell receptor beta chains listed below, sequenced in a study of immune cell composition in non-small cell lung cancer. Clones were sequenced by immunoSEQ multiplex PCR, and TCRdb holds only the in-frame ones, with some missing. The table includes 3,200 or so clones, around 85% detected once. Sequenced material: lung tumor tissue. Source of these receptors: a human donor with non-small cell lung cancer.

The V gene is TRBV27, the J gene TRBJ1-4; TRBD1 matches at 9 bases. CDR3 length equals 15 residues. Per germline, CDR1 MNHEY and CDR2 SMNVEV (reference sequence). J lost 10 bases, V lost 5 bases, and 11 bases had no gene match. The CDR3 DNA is TGTGCCAGCAGTGGAATCGGACAGGGGCGGCGAAAACTGTTTTTT. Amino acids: CASSGIGQGRRKLFF.

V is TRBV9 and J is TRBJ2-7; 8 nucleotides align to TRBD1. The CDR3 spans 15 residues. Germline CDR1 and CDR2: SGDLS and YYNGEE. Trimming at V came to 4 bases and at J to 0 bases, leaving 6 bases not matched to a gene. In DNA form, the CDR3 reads TGTGCCAGCAGCCCTAGACAGGGGCTCTCCTACGAGCAGTACTTC. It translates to CASSPRQGLSYEQYF.

This CDR3 reads CASSLAGEGETQYF. The CDR3 DNA reads TGTGCCAGCAGCTTAGCGGGGGAGGGGGAGACCCAGTACTTC. The gene calls are TRBV11-3 and TRBJ2-5, with 7 positions matching TRBD2. Germline V gene lookup returns CDR1 SGHNT and CDR2 YENEEA. With V trimmed by 1 base and J by 5 bases, 4 bases remained unmatched. The CDR3 is 14 residues long.

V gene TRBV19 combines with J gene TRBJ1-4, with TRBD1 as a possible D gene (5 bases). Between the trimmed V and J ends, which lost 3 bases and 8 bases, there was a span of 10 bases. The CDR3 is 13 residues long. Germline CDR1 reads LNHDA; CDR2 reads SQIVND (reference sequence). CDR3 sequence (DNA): TGTGCCAGTAGTATCACAGGAGTAGAAAAACTGTTTTTT. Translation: CASSITGVEKLFF.

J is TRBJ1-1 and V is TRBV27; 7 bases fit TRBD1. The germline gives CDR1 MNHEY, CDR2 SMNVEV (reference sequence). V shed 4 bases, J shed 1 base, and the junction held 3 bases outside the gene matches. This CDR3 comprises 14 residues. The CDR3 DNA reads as TGTGCCAGCAGTTCCGGGACAGCGAACACTGAAGCTTTCTTT. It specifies CASSSGTANTEAFF.

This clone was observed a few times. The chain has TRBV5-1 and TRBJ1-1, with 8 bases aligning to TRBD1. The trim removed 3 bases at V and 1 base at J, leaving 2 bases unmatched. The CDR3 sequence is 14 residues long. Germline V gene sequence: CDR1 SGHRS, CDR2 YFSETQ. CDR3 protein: CASSSGQGNTEAFF. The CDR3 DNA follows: TGCGCCAGCAGCTCAGGACAGGGGAACACTGAAGCTTTCTTT.

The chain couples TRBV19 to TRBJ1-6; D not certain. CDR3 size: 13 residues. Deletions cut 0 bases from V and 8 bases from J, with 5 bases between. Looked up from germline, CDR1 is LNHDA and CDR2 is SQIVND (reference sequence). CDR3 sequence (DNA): TGTGCCAGTAGTATAGAGAGAGATTCACCCCTCCACTTT. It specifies CASSIERDSPLHF. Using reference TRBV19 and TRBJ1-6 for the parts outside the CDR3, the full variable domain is DGGITQSPKYLFRKEGQNVTLSCEQNLNHDAMYWYRQDPGQGLRLIYYSQIVNDFQKGDIAEGYSVSREKKESFPLTVTSAQKNPTAFYLCASSIERDSPLHFGNGTRLTVT.

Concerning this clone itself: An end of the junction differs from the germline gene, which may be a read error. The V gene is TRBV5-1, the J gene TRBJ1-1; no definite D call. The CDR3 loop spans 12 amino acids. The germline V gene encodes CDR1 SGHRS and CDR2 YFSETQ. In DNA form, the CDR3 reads TGTGCCAGCAGCGGAGGAGGGCCTGAAGCTTTCTTT. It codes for CASSGGGPEAFF. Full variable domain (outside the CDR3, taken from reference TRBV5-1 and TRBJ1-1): KAGVTQTPRYLIKTRGQQVTLSCSPISGHRSVSWYQQTPGQGLQFLFEYFSETQRNKGNFPGRFSGRQFSNSRSEMNVSTLELGDSALYLCASSGGGPEAFFGQGTRLTVV.

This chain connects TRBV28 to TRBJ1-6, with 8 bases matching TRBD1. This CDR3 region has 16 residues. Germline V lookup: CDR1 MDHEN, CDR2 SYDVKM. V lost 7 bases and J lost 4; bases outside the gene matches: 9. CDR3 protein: CASKVSGTGYNSPLHF. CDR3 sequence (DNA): TGTGCCAGCAAAGTATCCGGGACAGGTTATAATTCACCCCTCCACTTT.

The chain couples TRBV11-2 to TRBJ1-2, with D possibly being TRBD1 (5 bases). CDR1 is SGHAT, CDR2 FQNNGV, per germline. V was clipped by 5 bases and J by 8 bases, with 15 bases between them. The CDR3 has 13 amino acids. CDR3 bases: TGTGCCAGCAGCCCTGGGACTCAGATGGGCTACACCTTC. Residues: CASSPGTQMGYTF.

CDR3 protein: CASSADVQGGGGYTF. The CDR3 DNA reads TGTGCCAGCTCAGCGGATGTACAGGGTGGAGGCGGCTACACCTTC. This chain connects TRBV18 to TRBJ1-2; TRBD1 might be the D (6 bases). CDR1 is KGHSH and CDR2 is LQKENI in the germline V gene. With 5 bases removed from V and 8 bases from J, the gap between germline ends came to 21 bases. This CDR3 is built from 15 residues.

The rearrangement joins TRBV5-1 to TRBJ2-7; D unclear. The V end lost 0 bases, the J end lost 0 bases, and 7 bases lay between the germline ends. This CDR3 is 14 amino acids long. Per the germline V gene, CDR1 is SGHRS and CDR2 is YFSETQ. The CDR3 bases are TGCGCCAGCAGCTTGGACAGTTCCTCCTACGAGCAGTACTTC. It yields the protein CASSLDSSSYEQYF.

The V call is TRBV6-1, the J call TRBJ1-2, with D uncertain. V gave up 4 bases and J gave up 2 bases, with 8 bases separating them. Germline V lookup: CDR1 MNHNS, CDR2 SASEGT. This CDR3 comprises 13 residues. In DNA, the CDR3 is TGTGCCAGCAGTGCTACCGCGAACTATGGCTACACCTTC. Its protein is CASSATANYGYTF.

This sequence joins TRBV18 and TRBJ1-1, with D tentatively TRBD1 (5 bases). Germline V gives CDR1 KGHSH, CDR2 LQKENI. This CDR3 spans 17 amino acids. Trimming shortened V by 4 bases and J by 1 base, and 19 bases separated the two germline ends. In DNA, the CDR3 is TGTGCCAGCTCACAGGGGAGGACGGGTCGGGAGAACACTGAAGCTTTCTTT. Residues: CASSQGRTGRENTEAFF.

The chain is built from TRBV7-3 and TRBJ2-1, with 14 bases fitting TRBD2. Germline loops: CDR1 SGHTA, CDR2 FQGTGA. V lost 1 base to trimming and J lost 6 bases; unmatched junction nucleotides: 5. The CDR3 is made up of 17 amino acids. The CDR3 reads CASSLSGLAGGGNEQFF. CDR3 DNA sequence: TGTGCCAGCAGCTTAAGTGGACTAGCGGGGGGAGGCAATGAGCAGTTCTTC.

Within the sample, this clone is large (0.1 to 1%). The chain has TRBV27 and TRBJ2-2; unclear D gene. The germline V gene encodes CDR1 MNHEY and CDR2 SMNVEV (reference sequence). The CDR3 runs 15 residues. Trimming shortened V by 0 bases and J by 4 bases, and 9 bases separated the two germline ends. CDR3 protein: CASSLSSGGTGELFF. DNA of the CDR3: TGTGCCAGCAGTTTATCGAGTGGTGGCACCGGGGAGCTGTTTTTT.

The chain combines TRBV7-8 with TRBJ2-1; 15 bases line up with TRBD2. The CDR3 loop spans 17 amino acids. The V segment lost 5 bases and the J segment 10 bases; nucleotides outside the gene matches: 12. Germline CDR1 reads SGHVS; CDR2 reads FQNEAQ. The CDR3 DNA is TGTGCCAGCAGCGATCGGACTAGCGGGGGGGCCCCTCGAGAGCAGTTCTTC. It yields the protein CASSDRTSGGAPREQFF.

The CDR3 reads CASIPMGTGRDTGELFF. For the CDR3, the DNA is TGTGCCAGCATCCCAATGGGGACAGGGAGAGACACCGGGGAGCTGTTTTTT. This sequence joins TRBV7-9 and TRBJ2-2; 9 positions match TRBD1. CDR1 and CDR2 (germline): SEHNR, FQNEAQ (reference sequence). The CDR3 runs 17 residues. Trimming cost V 7 bases and J 3 bases; bases outside gene matches: 12.

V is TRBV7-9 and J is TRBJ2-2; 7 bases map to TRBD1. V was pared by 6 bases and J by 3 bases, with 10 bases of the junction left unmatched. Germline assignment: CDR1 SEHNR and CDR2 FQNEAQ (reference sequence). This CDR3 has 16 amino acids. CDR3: CASRPQGDYYTGELFF. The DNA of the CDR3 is TGTGCCAGCAGACCTCAGGGGGATTACTACACCGGGGAGCTGTTTTTT.

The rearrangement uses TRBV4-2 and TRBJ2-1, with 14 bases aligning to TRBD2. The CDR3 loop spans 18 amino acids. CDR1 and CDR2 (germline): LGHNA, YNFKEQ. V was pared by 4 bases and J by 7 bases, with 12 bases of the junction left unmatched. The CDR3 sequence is CASSRTGLAGDNGNEQFF. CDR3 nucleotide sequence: TGTGCCAGCAGCCGCACGGGACTAGCGGGGGATAATGGGAATGAGCAGTTCTTC.

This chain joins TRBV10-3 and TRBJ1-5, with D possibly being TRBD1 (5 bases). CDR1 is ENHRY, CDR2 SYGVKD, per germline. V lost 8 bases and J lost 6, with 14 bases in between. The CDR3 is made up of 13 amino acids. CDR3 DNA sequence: TGTGCCATCGGGGACGGGGAGGGTCAGCCCCAGCATTTT. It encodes CAIGDGEGQPQHF.

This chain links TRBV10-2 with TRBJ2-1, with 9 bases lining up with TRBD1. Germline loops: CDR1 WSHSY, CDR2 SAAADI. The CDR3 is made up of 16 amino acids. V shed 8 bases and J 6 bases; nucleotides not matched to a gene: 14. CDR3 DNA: TGCGCCAGCCAGAGTCCGGGACAGGGCGAACCCAATGAGCAGTTCTTC. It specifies CASQSPGQGEPNEQFF.

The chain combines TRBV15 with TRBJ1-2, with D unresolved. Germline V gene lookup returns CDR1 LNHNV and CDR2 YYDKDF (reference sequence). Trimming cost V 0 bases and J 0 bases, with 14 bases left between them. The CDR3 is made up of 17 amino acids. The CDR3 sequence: CATSRDGGIPTNYGYTF. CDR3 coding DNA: TGTGCCACCAGCAGAGATGGAGGGATTCCGACTAACTATGGCTACACCTTC.

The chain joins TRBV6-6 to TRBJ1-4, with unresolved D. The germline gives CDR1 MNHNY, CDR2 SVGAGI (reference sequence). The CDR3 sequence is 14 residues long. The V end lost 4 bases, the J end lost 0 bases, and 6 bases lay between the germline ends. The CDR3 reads CASSWRPTNEKLFF. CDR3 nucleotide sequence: TGTGCCAGCAGTTGGCGGCCAACTAATGAAAAACTGTTTTTT.

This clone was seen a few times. The CDR3 spells CASSPLGWGQGGYTF. CDR3 DNA sequence: TGTGCCAGCAGCCCCCTTGGATGGGGGCAAGGTGGCTACACCTTC. The chain is built from TRBV7-9 and TRBJ1-2, with D perhaps TRBD1 (6 bases). V dropped 5 bases and J dropped 7 bases, with 20 bases sitting between them. The germline CDR1 and CDR2 sequences are SEHNR and FQNEAQ (reference sequence). This CDR3 has 15 amino acids.

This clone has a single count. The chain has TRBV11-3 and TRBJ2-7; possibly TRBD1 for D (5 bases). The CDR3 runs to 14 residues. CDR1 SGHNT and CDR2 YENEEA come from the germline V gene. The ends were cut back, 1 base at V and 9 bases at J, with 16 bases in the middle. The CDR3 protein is CASSLVRSGTGQYF. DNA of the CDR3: TGTGCCAGCAGCTTAGTCAGGAGTGGCACAGGGCAGTACTTC.

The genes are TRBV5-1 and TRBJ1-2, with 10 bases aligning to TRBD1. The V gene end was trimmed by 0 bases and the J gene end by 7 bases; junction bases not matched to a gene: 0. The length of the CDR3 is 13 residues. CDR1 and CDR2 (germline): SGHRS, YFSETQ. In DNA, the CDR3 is TGCGCCAGCAGCTTGGGACAGGGGGCTGGCTACACCTTC. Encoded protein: CASSLGQGAGYTF.